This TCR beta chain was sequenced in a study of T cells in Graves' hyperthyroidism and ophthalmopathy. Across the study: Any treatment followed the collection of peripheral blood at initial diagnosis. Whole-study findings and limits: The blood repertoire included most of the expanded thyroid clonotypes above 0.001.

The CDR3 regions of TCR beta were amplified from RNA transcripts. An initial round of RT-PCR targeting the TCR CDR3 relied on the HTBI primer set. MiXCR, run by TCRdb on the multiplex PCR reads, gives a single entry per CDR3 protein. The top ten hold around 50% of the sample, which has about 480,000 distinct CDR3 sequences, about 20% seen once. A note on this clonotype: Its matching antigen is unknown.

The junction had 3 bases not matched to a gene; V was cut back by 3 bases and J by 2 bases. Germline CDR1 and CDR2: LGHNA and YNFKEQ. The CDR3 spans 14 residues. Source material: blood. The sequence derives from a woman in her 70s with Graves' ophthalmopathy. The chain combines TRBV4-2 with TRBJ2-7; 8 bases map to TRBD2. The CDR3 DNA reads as TGTGCCAGCAGCCAGCCGGGAGGGGCCTACGAGCAGTACTTC. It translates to CASSQPGGAYEQYF.